The rows below give T cell receptor beta chains drawn from one sample of a study of CD8 T cells in Susac syndrome. One entry per CDR3 protein results from TCRdb running MiXCR on the immunoSEQ multiplex PCR reads. The sample comprises 140,000 to 150,000 distinct CDR3 sequences, 94% of which are singletons, and under 0.095% rests with the top ten. Material: CD4+ T cells from PBMCs. The receptors here all came from a human donor in good health. Each CDR3 is given with its conserved first and last residue. The order of the fields is J gene, clone size, V gene, D gene, CDR3 DNA, CDR3 protein. The D gene is left open where the match is weak. Rows may omit the clone size; those that give it use once, few, many or a size class.

TRBJ1-3,NA,TRBV30,NA,TGTGCCTGGAGAGGGAGGTCCTCTGGAAACACCATATATTTT,CAWRGRSSGNTIYF
TRBJ1-5,once,TRBV27,NA,TGTGCCACCAGTCTGAATGAAAATCAGCCCCAGCATTTT,CATSLNENQPQHF
TRBJ2-5,once,TRBV11-1,TRBD1,TGTGCCAGCAGCGCAACAGGGGAAGAGACCCAGTACTTC,CASSATGEETQYF
TRBJ2-3,NA,TRBV2,TRBD2,TGTGCCAGCAGTAAGCTAGCGGGACATGATACGCAGTATTTT,CASSKLAGHDTQYF
TRBJ2-7,NA,TRBV6-5,NA,TGTGCCAGCAGTTACTCGGGGGATCCAACCTACGAGCAGTACTTC,CASSYSGDPTYEQYF
TRBJ2-3,NA,TRBV5-1,TRBD2,TGCGCCAGCGCAGGGACTAGCGGGAGTGATACGCAGTATTTT,CASAGTSGSDTQYF
TRBJ2-7,NA,TRBV9,NA,TGTGCCAGCAGCGCTAGGGGGTACCAGTTGAAGGACGAGCAGTACTTC,CASSARGYQLKDEQYF
TRBJ1-2,NA,TRBV30,NA,TGTGCCTGGAGTGAAAGGTTTCAGGATGGCTACACCTTC,CAWSERFQDGYTF
TRBJ2-5,NA,TRBV16,TRBD1,TGTGCCAGCAGCCACCGGACAGGGATAGAGACCCAGTACTTC,CASSHRTGIETQYF
TRBJ2-1,once,TRBV3-1,TRBD2,TGTGCCAGCAGCCAAGAAGGACTAGCGGGTACCTACAATGAGCAGTTCTTC,CASSQEGLAGTYNEQFF
TRBJ1-3,NA,TRBV3-1,NA,TGTGCCAGCAGCCAAGATCGTGGGTCTGGAAACACCATATATTTT,CASSQDRGSGNTIYF
TRBJ1-2,NA,TRBV27,NA,TGTGCCAGCAGTGGGGGTTATGGCTACACCTTC,CASSGGYGYTF
TRBJ1-1,NA,TRBV28,NA,TGTGCCAGCAGCCTGACGGGGTCGAACGGTGAAGCTTTCTTT,CASSLTGSNGEAFF
TRBJ2-1,NA,TRBV30,NA,TGTGCCTGGAGTGTAGGGTGGAATGAGCAGTTCTTC,CAWSVGWNEQFF
TRBJ2-7,NA,TRBV13,TRBD2,TGTGCCAGCAGCGTCCGACTAGCGGGAGCCCCCTACGAGCAGTACTTC,CASSVRLAGAPYEQYF
TRBJ1-5,NA,TRBV12-3/TRBV12-4,TRBD1,TGTGCCAGCAGGAAGGGGGCGCTTATCCATCAGCCCCAGCATTTT,CASRKGALIHQPQHF
TRBJ2-2,few,TRBV3-1,TRBD2,TGTGCCAGCAGCCGACCAGGCGGGGGGCGTCGGACCGGGGAGCTGTTTTTT,CASSRPGGGRRTGELFF
TRBJ1-4,NA,TRBV4-2,NA,TGTGCCAGCAGCCTCTCAGGAATTGAGAAAGGAAAACTGTTTTTT,CASSLSGIEKGKLFF
TRBJ2-7,NA,TRBV20-1,NA,TGCAGTGCTAGAGGGCCCCTCTCTATCGGAGCGGGTGCCGGGCAGTACTTC,CSARGPLSIGAGAGQYF
TRBJ2-1,NA,TRBV12-3/TRBV12-4,NA,TGTGCCAGTTTTGACGGGTTCTACAATGAGCAGTTCTTC,CASFDGFYNEQFF
TRBJ1-1,once,TRBV29-1,TRBD1,TGCAGCGTTCAGGGGGTAATGGACACTGAAGCTTTCTTT,CSVQGVMDTEAFF
TRBJ2-2,NA,TRBV11-2,NA,TGTGCCAGCAGCTTTAACCCGAAAGTGGGCACCGGGGAGCTGTTTTTT,CASSFNPKVGTGELFF
TRBJ1-4,NA,TRBV7-2,NA,TGTGCCAGCAGCTTAGCGGGTAATGAAAAACTGTTTTTT,CASSLAGNEKLFF
TRBJ1-6,NA,TRBV9,NA,TGTGCCAGCAGCGTAGCTCCGGCAGCGCGGAATTCACCCCTCCACTTT,CASSVAPAARNSPLHF
TRBJ2-3,NA,TRBV20-1,TRBD2,TGCAGTAGCGGGAGATTGACAGATACGCAGTATTTT,CSSGRLTDTQYF
TRBJ2-5,NA,TRBV19,NA,TGTGCCAGTAGTTCCCTTAAGGGAGACCAGTACTTC,CASSSLKGDQYF
TRBJ2-7,few,TRBV27,NA,TGTGCCAGCAGTTCTCAGCCTTCCTACGAGCAGTACTTC,CASSSQPSYEQYF
TRBJ1-2,NA,TRBV15,TRBD1,TGTGCCACCAGCAGAGACGGGGGACAGGGGGAATCGGAGGGCTACACCTTC,CATSRDGGQGESEGYTF
TRBJ2-4,NA,TRBV7-9,NA,TGTGCCAGCAGCTTTGGGGGGGCCAAAAACATTCAGTACTTC,CASSFGGAKNIQYF
TRBJ2-7,NA,TRBV29-1,NA,TGCAGCGTTGGCTGGTTCTCCTACGAGCAGTACTTC,CSVGWFSYEQYF
TRBJ2-7,NA,TRBV18,NA,TGTGCCAGCTCACCACGCGAGGCAAGGGCCAGCTCCTACGAGCAGTACTTC,CASSPREARASSYEQYF
TRBJ1-2,NA,TRBV4-1,TRBD1,TGCGCCAGCAGCCAAGATCCGGGACAGGGTCTCTTCTGGTATGGCTACACCTTC,CASSQDPGQGLFWYGYTF
TRBJ2-5,NA,TRBV10-3,TRBD2,TGTGCCATCAGTATCGGGGGGGTAGGGGAGACCCAGTACTTC,CAISIGGVGETQYF
TRBJ2-7,NA,TRBV27,NA,TGTGCCAGCAGTCGATCTCCGGACGCAGCCTACGAGCAGTACTTC,CASSRSPDAAYEQYF
TRBJ2-1,NA,TRBV10-3,TRBD2,TGTGCCATCAGTGACCCAAGCGGGGCGAGCTCCTACAATGAGCAGTTCTTC,CAISDPSGASSYNEQFF
TRBJ1-5,NA,TRBV5-6,NA,TGTGCCAGCAGCTTTTGGGGGGCGCATCAGCCCCAGCATTTT,CASSFWGAHQPQHF
TRBJ2-1,once,TRBV7-9,TRBD2,TGTGCCAGCAGCTTAGAGGGGCTAGCGGGGAAGTACAATGAGCAGTTCTTC,CASSLEGLAGKYNEQFF
TRBJ1-4,once,TRBV4-1,NA,TGCGCCAGCAGCCTCCCTCCAACTAATGAAAAACTGTTTTTT,CASSLPPTNEKLFF
TRBJ1-5,NA,TRBV30,NA,TGTGCCTGGAGTTCCCCGGGGGGACAGCCCCAGCATTTT,CAWSSPGGQPQHF
TRBJ2-1,NA,TRBV23-1,NA,TGCGCCAGCAGCCTCCCGACCCTCCGGGACGCGTACAATGAGCAGTTCTTC,CASSLPTLRDAYNEQFF
TRBJ1-1,few,TRBV23-1,NA,TGCGCCAGCAGTCAATCGAGGAGGATGGGGGACACTGAAGCTTTCTTT,CASSQSRRMGDTEAFF
TRBJ1-3,NA,TRBV20-1,NA,TGCAGTGCCATCGGCCCTGCCAGGAACACCATATATTTT,CSAIGPARNTIYF
TRBJ1-1,NA,TRBV24-1,NA,TGTGCCACCAGAGCAGGGGTTGGTACTGAAGCTTTCTTT,CATRAGVGTEAFF
TRBJ2-3,few,TRBV2,NA,TGTGCCAGCAGAACCACAGATACGCAGTATTTT,CASRTTDTQYF
TRBJ2-7,NA,TRBV7-2,NA,TGTGCCAGCAGCTTAGAGCCCTTCTACTCCTACGAGCAGTACTTC,CASSLEPFYSYEQYF
TRBJ1-2,NA,TRBV9,NA,TGTGCCAGCAGCCCCACAGGGAACGGCGGCTACACCTTC,CASSPTGNGGYTF
TRBJ2-7,NA,TRBV9,TRBD2,TGTGCCAGCAGCACCCACCGGGGGGTAGATGGTCGGCAGTACTTC,CASSTHRGVDGRQYF
TRBJ1-2,NA,TRBV20-1,NA,TGCAGTGCTAGGGGAGTTGAATATGGCTACACCTTC,CSARGVEYGYTF
TRBJ2-7,NA,TRBV24-1,TRBD1,TGTGCCCCGGGGGCACCGGGACAGGGGGCGGACGAGCAGTACTTC,CAPGAPGQGADEQYF
TRBJ1-5,NA,TRBV30,NA,TGTGCCTGGAGCATGACAGGCGGCAATCAGCCCCAGCATTTT,CAWSMTGGNQPQHF
TRBJ2-2,NA,TRBV19,TRBD2,TGTGCCAGTAGGCCTAGCGGATACACCGGGGAGCTGTTTTTT,CASRPSGYTGELFF
TRBJ1-4,NA,TRBV6-6,TRBD1,TGTGCCAGCAGTTACCCGACAGGGTCAAAACTGTTTTTT,CASSYPTGSKLFF
TRBJ2-7,NA,TRBV20-1,TRBD2,TGCAGTGTCGTGACTAGCGGCCTCTACGAGCAGTACTTC,CSVVTSGLYEQYF
TRBJ2-7,NA,TRBV7-9,TRBD2,TGTGCCAGCAGCTCCCGCCTAGCGGGGCGCGGCGAGCAGTACTTC,CASSSRLAGRGEQYF
TRBJ1-1,NA,TRBV12-5,TRBD1,TGTGCTAGTGGTTTACTACAGGGGCACACTGAAGCTTTCTTT,CASGLLQGHTEAFF
TRBJ2-7,few,TRBV2,TRBD1,TGTGCCAGCAGGGACAGGGGCTACGAGCAGTACTTC,CASRDRGYEQYF
TRBJ2-5,NA,TRBV7-2,NA,TGTGCCAGCAGCTTAAAGGTTCGGGCGGGGTCGGGAGAGACCCAGTACTTC,CASSLKVRAGSGETQYF
TRBJ2-7,NA,TRBV28,TRBD2,TGTGCCAGCAGGCGGACTAGCGGAGCCTACGAGCAGTACTTC,CASRRTSGAYEQYF
TRBJ1-1,NA,TRBV7-2,TRBD1,TGTGCCAGCAGCCTAAGGACAGGCCGGCACACTGAAGCTTTCTTT,CASSLRTGRHTEAFF